The T cell receptor beta chain under discussion was sequenced for a study of T cell repertoires in cytomegalovirus infection. Study-level information: It was recently identified HLA-C-restricted and well-studied HLA-B-restricted CMV epitopes that the study used. Public TCR beta signature analysis indicated the presence of both CMV infection and matching HLA type.

Points on this clonotype: Its antigen is still unknown.

Each CDR3 protein gets one entry after TCRdb re-called the reads with MiXCR. Counted here are roughly 990,000 distinct CDR3 sequences, roughly 30% occurring once; the ten biggest clones make up over 12%. Broader study findings: CMV carriers with the relevant HLA were identified by cumulative public TCR beta family frequency. CMV-specific HLA-C-restricted TCR beta clonotypes dominated the ex vivo response.

This CDR3 comprises 17 residues. V trimming: 5 bases; J trimming: 1 base; junction bases outside the gene matches: 10. J is TRBJ1-1 and V is TRBV12-3 or TRBV12-4; 10 bases are shared with TRBD1. The sample in question was cultured CD8+ T cells from PBMCs, obtained from culture after CMV antigen stimulation. This receptor was taken from a human donor in good health (CMV status not recorded). Some clones in this sample may be carry-over from other donors' samples. This chain's CDR3 is CASSPTGTGEANTEAFF. The DNA for the CDR3 is TGTGCCAGCAGTCCAACCGGGACAGGGGAAGCGAACACTGAAGCTTTCTTT.